This TCR beta chain derives from a study of blood T cell repertoires in COVID-19. About the research overall: The origin of the acute and convalescent COVID-19 samples was the United States, Italy and Spain.

V was pared by 6 bases and J by 5 bases, with 19 bases of the junction left unmatched. This CDR3 is built from 20 residues. Looked up from germline, CDR1 is MNHNY and CDR2 is SVGAGI (reference sequence). In the source study's methods: Reference gene primer amplification gave nucleated cell count estimates. Measured with immunoSEQ multiplex PCR; TCRdb has only the in-frame clones, and not every one. From that table come the V and J calls and clone size; the DNA was used to work out D and trimming. Of some 130,000 clones detected, about four fifths appear once; the ten largest clones hold 4%. The genes are TRBV6-6 and TRBJ2-7; 16 positions match TRBD2. The receptor comes from a woman older than 75 with acute or convalescent COVID-19. Sequencing input: peripheral blood. CDR3 region: CASSRDEPGLAGGPADEQYF. Here the CDR3 DNA reads TGTGCCAGCAGCCGCGATGAACCGGGACTAGCGGGAGGGCCGGCAGACGAGCAGTACTTC.